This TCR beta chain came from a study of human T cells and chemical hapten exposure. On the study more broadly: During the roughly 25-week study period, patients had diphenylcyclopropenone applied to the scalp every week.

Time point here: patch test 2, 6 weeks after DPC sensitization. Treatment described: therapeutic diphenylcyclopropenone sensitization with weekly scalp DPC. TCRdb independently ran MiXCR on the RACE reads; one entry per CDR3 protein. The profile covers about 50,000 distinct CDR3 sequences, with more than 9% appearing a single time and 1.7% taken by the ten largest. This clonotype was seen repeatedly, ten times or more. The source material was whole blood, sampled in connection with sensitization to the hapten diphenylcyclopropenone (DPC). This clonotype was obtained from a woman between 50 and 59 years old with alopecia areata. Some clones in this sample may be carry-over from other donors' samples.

This chain's CDR3 is CASSLGQQETQYF. The CDR3 nucleotides are TGCGCCAGCAGCTTGGGACAGCAAGAGACCCAGTACTTC. The V and J genes are TRBV5-1 and TRBJ2-5; tentative D call: TRBD1 (5 bases). The ends were cut back, 0 bases at V and 2 bases at J, with 5 bases in the middle. The CDR3 consists of 13 residues. Germline lookup yields CDR1 SGHRS and CDR2 YFSETQ. Full variable domain (outside the CDR3, taken from reference TRBV5-1 and TRBJ2-5): KAGVTQTPRYLIKTRGQQVTLSCSPISGHRSVSWYQQTPGQGLQFLFEYFSETQRNKGNFPGRFSGRQFSNSRSEMNVSTLELGDSALYLCASSLGQQETQYFGPGTRLLVL.